These 28 T cell receptor beta chains were sequenced from one sample in a study of long-term antiretroviral therapy in people with HIV. At survey level, the immunoSEQ assay was run in its v3.0 version. The assay was immunoSEQ multiplex PCR, and TCRdb's table has in-frame clones only and misses some. Counted here are some 25,000 clones, approximately 80% occurring once; the ten biggest clones make up 2.3%. This specimen consisted of unsorted PBMCs, obtained 3 years after starting antiretroviral therapy. Receptors originate from a man aged 50-60 years with HIV.

The chain is built from TRBV4-3 and TRBJ1-2, with TRBD1 as a possible D gene (6 bases). The CDR3 is 14 residues long. The germline V and J ends were trimmed by 5 bases and 2 bases, with 12 bases remaining between them. The germline CDR1 and CDR2 sequences are LGHNA and YSLEER. The DNA of the CDR3 is TGCGCCAGCAGCTCCGGGGGGGCAAACTATGGCTACACCTTC. As protein: CASSSGGANYGYTF.

The CDR3 loop is CASSFLTSGANVLTF. The DNA for the CDR3 is TGTGCCAGCAGTTTCTTAACCTCTGGGGCCAACGTCCTGACTTTC. The chain joins TRBV27 to TRBJ2-6; no firm D call. V lost 3 bases and J lost 0, with 6 bases in between. CDR3 length: 15 residues. Germline V gives CDR1 MNHEY, CDR2 SMNVEV (reference sequence).

There are a few counts of this clone. The gene calls are TRBV9 and TRBJ2-7; D is possibly TRBD1 (5 bases). Germline CDR1 reads SGDLS; CDR2 reads YYNGEE. The CDR3 contains 14 residues. V was cut by 4 bases and J by 3 bases, with 14 bases left in between. CDR3 region: CASSSRDFLYEQYF. For the CDR3, the DNA is TGTGCCAGCAGCTCCAGGGATTTCCTCTACGAGCAGTACTTC.

The rearrangement joins TRBV6-5 to TRBJ1-1; unclear D gene. Germline assignment: CDR1 MNHEY and CDR2 SVGAGI. Trimming took off 2 bases at V and 1 base at J, with 8 bases between the two ends. This CDR3 has 14 amino acids. The CDR3: CASSYGVGNTEAFF. CDR3 nucleotide sequence: TGTGCCAGCAGTTACGGGGTCGGGAACACTGAAGCTTTCTTT.

This clone has just a few counts. V usage is TRBV4-3 and J usage is TRBJ2-2, with D possibly called TRBD1 or TRBD2 (5 bases each). V lost 0 bases and J 4 bases, leaving 12 bases between the germline ends. The CDR3 is 16 residues long. Germline V CDR1 and CDR2: LGHNA, YSLEER. CDR3 loop: CASSQDLWGFTGELFF. CDR3 sequence (DNA): TGCGCCAGCAGCCAAGATCTATGGGGGTTCACCGGGGAGCTGTTTTTT.

This clone was counted between two and nine times. The chain links TRBV5-6 to TRBJ1-3; D is unclear. Trimming shortened V by 1 base and J by 8 bases, and 10 bases separated the two germline ends. The germline CDR1 and CDR2 sequences are SGHDT and YYEEEE. This CDR3 is 13 amino acids long. CDR3: CASSLMPGDTIYF. CDR3 nucleotides: TGTGCCAGCAGCTTGATGCCTGGGGACACCATATATTTT.

This chain connects TRBV21-1 to TRBJ1-1; the table's D call, TRBD1, was not checked against the DNA. TRBV21-1 counts as a pseudogene. The CDR3 is 12 amino acids. CDR3 coding DNA: TGTGCCAGCAGCAATCAGATCACTGAAGCTTTCTTT. It translates to CASSNQITEAFF.

The J gene is TRBJ1-1, the V gene TRBV2, with D tentatively TRBD1 (6 bases). The V gene's germline CDR1 is SNHLY and CDR2 FYNNEI. The V end was cut by 8 bases, the J end by 0 bases, with 13 bases between. The CDR3 has 14 residues. This CDR3 is CASGRTAMNTEAFF. CDR3 nucleotide sequence: TGTGCCAGCGGGAGGACAGCCATGAACACTGAAGCTTTCTTT. Using reference TRBV2 and TRBJ1-1 for the parts outside the CDR3, the full variable domain is EPEVTQTPSHQVTQMGQEVILRCVPISNHLYFYWYRQILGQKVEFLVSFYNNEISEKSEIFDDQFSVERPDGSNFTLKIRSTKLEDSAMYFCASGRTAMNTEAFFGQGTRLTVV.

The V and J genes are TRBV5-1 and TRBJ1-4; no definite D call. The V gene's germline CDR1 is SGHRS and CDR2 YFSETQ. The CDR3 loop spans 13 amino acids. Trimming pared 0 bases from V and 14 bases from J, leaving 14 bases between. Here the CDR3 reads CASSLEDGMLLFF. In nucleotides, the CDR3 is TGCGCCAGCAGCTTGGAGGACGGAATGTTGCTGTTTTTT.

In its sample, this clone was seen once. The J gene is TRBJ1-1, the V gene TRBV7-9; the D gene is possibly TRBD1 (5 bases). This CDR3 has 14 amino acids. Germline assignment: CDR1 SEHNR and CDR2 FQNEAQ (reference sequence). The V end was cut by 6 bases, the J end by 4 bases, with 15 bases between. The CDR3 is CASRRPGSRTEAFF. CDR3 DNA sequence: TGTGCCAGCAGGAGACCAGGGTCACGCACTGAAGCTTTCTTT. Looking up the rest from reference TRBV7-9 and TRBJ1-1 gives the full variable domain: DTGVSQNPRHKITKRGQNVTFRCDPISEHNRLYWYRQTLGQGPEFLTYFQNEAQLEKSRLLSDRFSAERPKGSFSTLEIQRTEQGDSAMYLCASRRPGSRTEAFFGQGTRLTVV.

The CDR3: CASSDSGEGGEQFF. As DNA, the CDR3 is TGTGCCAGCAGTGACTCAGGGGAAGGAGGAGAGCAGTTCTTC. The genes are TRBV6-4 and TRBJ2-1, with D perhaps TRBD1 or TRBD2 (5 bases each). This CDR3 is built from 14 residues. Germline assignment: CDR1 MRHNA and CDR2 SNTAGT. V was shortened by 0 bases and J by 10 bases, with 13 bases between the two germline ends.

As for this clone: Its ends do not fully match the called genes, so a read error is possible. J is TRBJ1-5 and V is TRBV18; D is unresolved. Germline V gene lookup returns CDR1 KGHSH and CDR2 LQKENI. This CDR3 comprises 14 residues. The CDR3 region has the DNA TGTGCCAGCTCCCCACTTGCTAGCAATCAGCCCCAGCATTTT. Translating it yields CASSPLASNQPQHF. The full variable domain, its missing parts supplied by reference TRBV18 and TRBJ1-5, is NAGVMQNPRHLVRRRGQEARLRCSPMKGHSHVYWYRQLPEEGLKFMVYLQKENIIDESGMPKERFSAEFPKEGPSILRIQQVVRGDSAAYFCASSPLASNQPQHFGDGTRLSIL.

The rearrangement links TRBV4-1 to TRBJ2-7; 8 bases line up with TRBD1. The CDR3 extends over 17 amino acids. The germline V gene encodes CDR1 MGHRA and CDR2 YSYEKL. J was trimmed by 5 bases and V by 4 bases; bases with no gene match: 16. CDR3 amino acids: CASSPPYPRQGNHEQYF. Here the CDR3 DNA reads TGCGCCAGCAGCCCCCCCTACCCGAGACAGGGGAACCACGAGCAGTACTTC.

This clone showed up just a few times. The chain joins TRBV4-1 to TRBJ1-1; no clear D. Germline V gives CDR1 MGHRA, CDR2 YSYEKL. The germline V and J ends were trimmed by 3 bases and 4 bases, with 9 bases remaining between them. The CDR3 totals 13 residues. The CDR3 DNA follows: TGCGCCAGCAGCCAGAGTATTACCACTGAAGCTTTCTTT. This gives the protein CASSQSITTEAFF.

The genes are TRBV6-1 and TRBJ1-5; TRBD1 aligns across 7 bases. V lost 6 bases to trimming and J lost 6 bases; unmatched junction nucleotides: 8. CDR1 and CDR2 (germline): MNHNS, SASEGT. CDR3 size: 14 residues. DNA for the CDR3: TGTGCCAGCAGGAAGACAGGGACGGTTCAGCCCCAGCATTTT. This sequence encodes CASRKTGTVQPQHF.

The gene calls are TRBV5-1 and TRBJ1-1; TRBD1 might be the D (6 bases). V lost 3 bases and J lost 3, with 9 bases in between. The CDR3 is 13 amino acids. CDR1 is SGHRS, CDR2 YFSETQ, per germline. In DNA, the CDR3 is TGCGCCAGCAGCTCCCCAGGGGACACTGAAGCTTTCTTT. Amino acids: CASSSPGDTEAFF. The complete variable domain, with remaining parts taken from reference TRBV5-1 and TRBJ1-1, reads KAGVTQTPRYLIKTRGQQVTLSCSPISGHRSVSWYQQTPGQGLQFLFEYFSETQRNKGNFPGRFSGRQFSNSRSEMNVSTLELGDSALYLCASSSPGDTEAFFGQGTRLTVV.

The rearrangement joins TRBV19 to TRBJ1-1, with D maybe TRBD1 (6 bases). This CDR3 has 15 amino acids. CDR1 LNHDA and CDR2 SQIVND come from the germline V gene (reference sequence). V shed 4 bases and J shed 1 base, with 13 bases lying between them. The CDR3 reads CASSSSGEPNTEAFF. DNA of the CDR3: TGTGCCAGTAGTAGTTCAGGGGAGCCGAACACTGAAGCTTTCTTT.

V gene TRBV6-5 combines with J gene TRBJ2-4, with D possibly TRBD2 on 6 matching bases. From germline, CDR1 is MNHEY and CDR2 SVGAGI. Trimming stripped 5 bases from V and 0 bases from J, with 11 bases between. CDR3 length: 15 residues. CDR3 loop: CASSRSGVAKNIQYF. The CDR3 DNA reads TGTGCCAGCAGTCGATCGGGGGTAGCCAAAAACATTCAGTACTTC.

The J gene is TRBJ1-4, the V gene TRBV11-2; 8 bases fit TRBD1. The CDR3 loop spans 14 amino acids. Germline V CDR1 and CDR2: SGHAT, FQNNGV. Trimming cost V 6 bases and J 5 bases; bases outside gene matches: 5. For the CDR3, the DNA is TGTGCCAGCAGAAAGACAGGGGTAAATGAAAAACTGTTTTTT. It encodes CASRKTGVNEKLFF.

V usage is TRBV18 and J usage is TRBJ2-2; D unclear. CDR3 length: 16 residues. V lost 6 bases, J lost 4 bases, and 18 bases lay in between. The germline V gene has CDR1 KGHSH and CDR2 LQKENI. CDR3 coding DNA: TGTGCCAGCTCCCGACCCGGATTGGGAATCACCGGGGAGCTGTTTTTT. Translated: CASSRPGLGITGELFF.

The CDR3 DNA sequence: TGTGCCAGCCTTGTGGGGGGGATAGCCTACGAGCAGTACTTC. It is translated as CASLVGGIAYEQYF. J is TRBJ2-7 and V is TRBV6-1, with 7 positions matching TRBD2. The CDR3 has 14 residues. V trimming: 8 bases; J trimming: 2 bases; junction bases outside the gene matches: 9. Germline V lookup: CDR1 MNHNS, CDR2 SASEGT.

This chain uses TRBV7-9 with TRBJ1-1, with D uncertain. Germline V lookup: CDR1 SEHNR, CDR2 FQNEAQ (reference sequence). The CDR3 loop spans 15 amino acids. Trimming removed 1 base at V and 4 bases at J, with 13 bases between. Written as DNA, the CDR3 is TGTGCCAGCAGCTTAGGGCCGGGTCAGGTCACTGAAGCTTTCTTT. Its translation is CASSLGPGQVTEAFF.

This clone has a handful of counts. The chain is built from TRBV27 and TRBJ1-2; D ambiguous. V lost 3 bases to trimming and J lost 4 bases, with 6 bases between them. The CDR3 has 12 residues. CDR1 is MNHEY and CDR2 is SMNVEV in the germline V gene (reference sequence). CDR3: CASSLNVYGYTF. The CDR3 region has the DNA TGTGCCAGCAGTTTGAACGTCTATGGCTACACCTTC.

The CDR3 is CAISLLWNTEGSSGANVLTF. For the CDR3, the DNA is TGTGCCATCAGCCTCCTTTGGAACACCGAGGGAAGCTCTGGGGCCAACGTCCTGACTTTC. V usage is TRBV10-3 and J usage is TRBJ2-6, with TRBD2 as a possible D gene (5 bases). This CDR3 is 20 amino acids long. Trimming removed 6 bases at V and 0 bases at J, with 24 bases between. Germline V lookup: CDR1 ENHRY, CDR2 SYGVKD.

The J gene is TRBJ2-1, the V gene TRBV12-5, with TRBD2 matching over 11 bases. J was trimmed by 14 bases and V by 1 base; bases with no gene match: 7. The germline V gene has CDR1 LGHNT and CDR2 FRNRAP. This CDR3 spans 14 amino acids. The CDR3 nucleotides are TGTGCTAGTGGTTTGGGACTAGCGGGGTATTGGGAGTTCTTC. Translated: CASGLGLAGYWEFF.

The genes are TRBV29-1 and TRBJ2-7, with D perhaps matching TRBD1 or TRBD2 (5 bases each). CDR3 size: 12 residues. The V gene lost 6 bases and the J gene lost 2 bases, with 11 bases spanning the gap. Germline V gene data show CDR1 as SQVTM and CDR2 as ANQGSEA. The CDR3 coding sequence is TGCAGCGTCCCCCGGGGCCCCTACGAGCAGTACTTC. Amino acid sequence: CSVPRGPYEQYF.

The chain recombines TRBV28 with TRBJ2-5, with 13 nucleotides matching TRBD2. Per germline, CDR1 MDHEN and CDR2 SYDVKM. The CDR3 has 19 amino acids. Trimming took 1 base from V and 3 from J; bases not matched to a gene: 11. The CDR3 DNA sequence: TGTGCCAGCAGTTTATCCTTTGGACTAGCGGGAGTAATCGAAGAGACCCAGTACTTC. Protein: CASSLSFGLAGVIEETQYF.

This clone showed up just a few times. The chain links TRBV2 to TRBJ1-6, with 7 positions matching TRBD1. Germline V gene lookup returns CDR1 SNHLY and CDR2 FYNNEI. The length of the CDR3 is 14 residues. Germline trimming cut 4 bases from V and 7 bases from J; bases unmatched to any gene: 4. Here the CDR3 DNA reads TGTGCCAGCAGTGTCGCAGGGGGAAATTCACCCCTCCACTTT. Translation: CASSVAGGNSPLHF.